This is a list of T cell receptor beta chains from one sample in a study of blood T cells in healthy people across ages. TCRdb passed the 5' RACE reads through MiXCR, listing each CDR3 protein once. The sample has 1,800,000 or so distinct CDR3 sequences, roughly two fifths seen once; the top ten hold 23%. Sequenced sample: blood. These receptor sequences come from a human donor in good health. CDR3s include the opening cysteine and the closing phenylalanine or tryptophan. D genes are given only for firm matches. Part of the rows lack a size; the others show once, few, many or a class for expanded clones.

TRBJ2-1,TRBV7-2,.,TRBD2,CASSLSVAGQQFF,TGTGCCAGCAGCTTATCGGTAGCGGGGCAGCAGTTCTTC
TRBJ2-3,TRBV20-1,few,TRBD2,CSAEGLAASTDTQYF,TGCAGTGCTGAGGGACTAGCGGCTAGCACAGATACGCAGTATTTT
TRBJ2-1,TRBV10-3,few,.,CAISESIRGQFF,TGTGCCATCAGTGAGTCGATACGGGGGCAGTTCTTC
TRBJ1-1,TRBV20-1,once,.,CSATRIGRVNTEAFF,TGCAGTGCTACAAGAATCGGCAGGGTGAACACTGAAGCTTTCTTT
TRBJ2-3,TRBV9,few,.,CASSVDWATDTQYF,TGTGCCAGCAGCGTAGATTGGGCCACAGATACGCAGTATTTT
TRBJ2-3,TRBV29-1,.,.,CSAPAPGEGTQYF,TGCAGCGCTCCCGCGCCCGGGGAAGGTACGCAGTATTTT
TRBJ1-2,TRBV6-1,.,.,CASSDPGRIHGYTF,TGTGCCAGCAGTGACCCAGGGAGGATTCATGGCTACACCTTC
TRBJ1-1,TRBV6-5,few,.,CASSRGLNTETFF,TGTGCCAGCAGCCGGGGTTTGAACACTGAAACTTTCTTT
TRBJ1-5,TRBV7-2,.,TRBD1,CASSTQTGVSNQPQHF,TGTGCCAGCAGCACCCAGACAGGGGTGAGCAATCAGCCCCAGCATTTT
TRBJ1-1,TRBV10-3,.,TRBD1,CAISDGNRDRRKTEAFF,TGTGCCATCAGTGATGGAAATCGGGACAGGAGGAAGACTGAAGCTTTCTTT
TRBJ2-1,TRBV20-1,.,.,CSAGESSNEQFF,TGCAGTGCTGGGGAGAGTAGCAATGAGCAGTTCTTC
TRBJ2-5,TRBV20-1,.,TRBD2,CSAVKGGRAKETQYF,TGCAGTGCTGTTAAAGGCGGGAGGGCAAAAGAGACCCAGTACTTC
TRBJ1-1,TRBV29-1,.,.,CSVVRFRGYTEAFF,TGCAGCGTTGTGCGGTTCAGGGGATACACTGAAGCTTTCTTT
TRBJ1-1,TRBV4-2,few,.,CASSQPQQANTEAFF,TGTGCCAGCAGCCAACCTCAACAGGCGAACACTGAAGCTTTCTTT
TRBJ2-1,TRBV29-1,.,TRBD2,CSLRTSGGADEFF,TGCAGCCTCAGGACCAGCGGGGGGGCCGATGAGTTCTTC
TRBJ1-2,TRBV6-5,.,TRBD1,CAGSYSLDRGGGYTF,TGTGCCGGCAGTTACTCCCTTGACAGGGGTGGCGGCTACACCTTC
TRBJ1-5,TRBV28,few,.,CASSRGYQPQHF,TGTGCCAGCAGCCGTGGGTATCAGCCCCAGCATTTT
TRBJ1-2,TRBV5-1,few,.,CASSLTLGDGYTF,TGCGCCAGCAGCTTGACCCTGGGCGATGGCTACACCTTC
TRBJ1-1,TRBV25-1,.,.,CASSDGGTMGTEAFF,TGTGCCAGCAGTGATGGGGGAACGATGGGAACTGAAGCTTTCTTT
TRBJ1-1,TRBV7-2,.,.,CARRLTPMNTGAFF,TGTGCCCGCAGATTGACACCGATGAACACTGGAGCTTTCTTT
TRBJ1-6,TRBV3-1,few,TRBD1,CASRASRTGGYNSPLHF,TGTGCCAGCAGAGCCTCCCGGACAGGCGGTTATAATTCACCCCTCCACTTT
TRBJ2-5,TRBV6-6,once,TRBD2,CASSSRLAGGLGETQYF,TGTGCCAGCAGTTCACGACTAGCGGGGGGGCTCGGGGAGACCCAGTACTTC
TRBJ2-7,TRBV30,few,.,CAWSPGSYEQYF,TGTGCCTGGAGTCCGGGGTCCTACGAGCAGTACTTC
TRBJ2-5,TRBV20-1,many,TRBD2,CSAPWGGQETQYF,TGCAGTGCTCCCTGGGGGGGCCAAGAGACCCAGTACTTC
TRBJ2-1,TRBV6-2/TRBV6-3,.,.,CASSSFAGRQFF,TGTGCCAGCAGTTCCTTCGCGGGTCGGCAGTTCTTC